Listed here are 18 T cell receptor beta chains from one sample, sequenced in a study of regulatory T cells in long-lasting Graves disease. Sequencing libraries for TCR beta were prepared with iRepertoire HTBI primers and Arm-PCR of CDR3 regions. TCRdb used MiXCR to reprocess the multiplex PCR reads, holding one entry per CDR3 protein. The table records 510,000 or so distinct CDR3 sequences, 12% of them present only once. Time point defined: newly diagnosed GD, antithyroid drugs for less than 3 months. Isolated PBMC RNA provided the starting material for the TCR library. The data also belong to a second study, concerning T cells in Graves' hyperthyroidism and ophthalmopathy.

This sample comprised peripheral blood mononuclear cells (PBMCs), obtained at new diagnosis, from a patient treated with antithyroid drugs. All receptors come from a woman in her twenties or thirties with Graves disease.

This clonotype was found many times. CDR3: CASSSVAGLGETQYF. CDR3 coding DNA: TGTGCCAGCAGCTCGGTAGCGGGTCTCGGGGAGACCCAGTACTTC. The chain has TRBV11-2 and TRBJ2-5; TRBD2 matches 7 bases. CDR1 SGHAT and CDR2 FQNNGV come from the germline V gene. The CDR3 has 15 amino acids. The junction had 10 bases not matched to a gene; V was cut back by 4 bases and J by 5 bases.

This clonotype was seen at least ten times. The chain recombines TRBV6-5 with TRBJ1-1; no firm D call. Germline CDR1 and CDR2: MNHEY and SVGAGI. The CDR3 is 15 amino acids. Trimming took 0 bases from V and 0 from J, leaving 8 bases between them. The CDR3 DNA reads TGTGCCAGCAGTTACTCTTCGGCTATGAACACTGAAGCTTTCTTT. It is translated as CASSYSSAMNTEAFF.

This clonotype was counted at least ten times. The chain employs TRBV27 and TRBJ1-4; tentative D call: TRBD1 (6 bases). The CDR3 sequence is 14 residues long. Germline CDR1 MNHEY, CDR2 SMNVEV (reference sequence). V lost 5 bases to trimming and J lost 14 bases, with 21 bases between them. The CDR3 sequence is CASSPGLKQGNLFF. For the CDR3, the DNA is TGTGCCAGCAGTCCCGGACTTAAACAGGGAAACCTGTTTTTT.

This clonotype was found a few times. The chain employs TRBV10-3 and TRBJ2-7, with D possibly called TRBD1 or TRBD2 (5 bases each). This CDR3 contains 16 residues. CDR1 is ENHRY, CDR2 SYGVKD, per germline. V lost 5 bases and J lost 3, with 20 bases in between. DNA of the CDR3: TGTGCCATCAGTACCGCGATTGGAGGTCAGGGCTACGAGCAGTACTTC. Its translation: CAISTAIGGQGYEQYF.

Only a few counts were recorded for this clonotype. The V gene is TRBV7-2, the J gene TRBJ2-1, with 8 bases matching TRBD2. The V gene's germline CDR1 is SGHTA and CDR2 FQGNSA. The junction had 9 bases not matched to a gene; V was cut back by 1 base and J by 4 bases. This CDR3 is 17 amino acids long. CDR3 residues: CASSLVIAGLGYNEQFF. The CDR3 DNA sequence: TGTGCCAGCAGCTTAGTGATAGCGGGATTGGGGTACAATGAGCAGTTCTTC. The full variable domain, its missing parts supplied by reference TRBV7-2 and TRBJ2-1, is GAGVSQSPSNKVTEKGKDVELRCDPISGHTALYWYRQSLGQGLEFLIYFQGNSAPDKSGLPSDRFSAERTGGSVSTLTIQRTQQEDSAVYLCASSLVIAGLGYNEQFFGPGTRLTVL.

The chain has TRBV5-1 and TRBJ2-2; 8 positions match TRBD1. Germline-derived CDR1 and CDR2 are SGHRS and YFSETQ. The CDR3 is 16 amino acids. J was trimmed by 4 bases and V by 2 bases; bases with no gene match: 7. The CDR3 sequence is CASSFYRDRSTGELFF. CDR3 DNA sequence: TGCGCCAGCAGCTTCTACCGGGACAGGAGCACCGGGGAGCTGTTTTTT. The full variable domain, its missing parts supplied by reference TRBV5-1 and TRBJ2-2, is KAGVTQTPRYLIKTRGQQVTLSCSPISGHRSVSWYQQTPGQGLQFLFEYFSETQRNKGNFPGRFSGRQFSNSRSEMNVSTLELGDSALYLCASSFYRDRSTGELFFGEGSRLTVL.

The J gene is TRBJ2-1, the V gene TRBV7-2; D not resolved. Germline V gives CDR1 SGHTA, CDR2 FQGNSA. The CDR3 sequence is 14 residues long. Trimming cost V 8 bases and J 5 bases, with 16 bases left between them. The CDR3 loop is CASSPSRPHNEQFF. In DNA form, the CDR3 reads TGTGCCAGCTCCCCAAGCCGCCCCCACAATGAGCAGTTCTTC.

This clonotype was picked up many times. V and J are TRBV6-2 or TRBV6-3 and TRBJ2-7; D remains unclear. V was trimmed by 7 bases and J by 4 bases, leaving 14 bases between them. Germline loops: CDR1 MNHEY, CDR2 SVGEGT. This CDR3 contains 13 residues. As DNA, the CDR3 is TGTGCCAGCACCAACCCACCATGGTACGAGCAGTACTTC. Translating gives CASTNPPWYEQYF.

This clonotype was picked up many times. This chain joins TRBV7-6 and TRBJ2-7, with D unclear. The CDR3 spans 15 residues. Per the germline V gene, CDR1 is SGHVS and CDR2 is FNYEAQ. Trimming pared 0 bases from V and 4 bases from J, leaving 13 bases between. The CDR3 is CASSLAPVVGYEQYF. The CDR3 DNA sequence: TGTGCCAGCAGCTTAGCACCAGTGGTCGGGTACGAGCAGTACTTC. The full variable domain, with the rest looked up from reference TRBV7-6 and TRBJ2-7, is GAGVSQSPRYKVTKRGQDVALRCDPISGHVSLYWYRQALGQGPEFLTYFNYEAQQDKSGLPNDRFSAERPEGSISTLTIQRTEQRDSAMYRCASSLAPVVGYEQYFGPGTRLTVT.

At least ten counts were recorded for this clonotype. The chain has TRBV12-3 or TRBV12-4 and TRBJ2-2; TRBD1 aligns across 9 bases. V was clipped by 10 bases and J by 5 bases; unmatched bases: 8. The CDR3 runs to 14 residues. CDR3 protein: CATEDRGETGELFF. As DNA, the CDR3 is TGTGCCACCGAGGACAGGGGAGAAACCGGGGAGCTGTTTTTT.

V gene TRBV30 combines with J gene TRBJ1-5; tentatively, D is TRBD1 (5 bases). Germline loops: CDR1 GTSNPN, CDR2 SVGIG (reference sequence). Trimming removed 0 bases from V and 0 bases from J, with 9 bases in between. CDR3 length equals 15 residues. The CDR3 region is CAWSVGTVSNQPQHF. Written as DNA, the CDR3 is TGTGCCTGGAGTGTAGGGACGGTTAGCAATCAGCCCCAGCATTTT.

This clonotype was found many times. The chain uses TRBV30 and TRBJ1-3; D may be TRBD1 (5 bases). V was shortened by 5 bases and J by 0 bases, with 14 bases between the two germline ends. This CDR3 contains 15 residues. Germline V lookup: CDR1 GTSNPN, CDR2 SVGIG (reference sequence). For the CDR3, the DNA is TGTGCCTGGGCTACAGGAGCAAGCTCTGGAAACACCATATATTTT. It is translated as CAWATGASSGNTIYF.

In regard to this clonotype: This could be a read error, since a much larger clone is one nucleotide away. J is TRBJ2-7 and V is TRBV28, with D possibly matching TRBD1 (6 bases). The CDR3 spans 17 residues. Germline V gene sequence: CDR1 MDHEN, CDR2 SYDVKM. Written as DNA, the CDR3 is TGTGCCAGCAGTTTATTCCCCCAGACAGGATACGGATACGGGCAGTACTTC. This translates into CASSLFPQTGYGYGQYF.

This clonotype came up many times. One end of the junction fails to match germline, which may point to a read error. The CDR3 DNA is TGTGCCAGCAGTAGGGGAGACAGGGGCTATCAACCCCAGCATTTT. This translates into CASSRGDRGYQPQHF. The chain combines TRBV27 with TRBJ1-5; 8 positions agree with TRBD1. This CDR3 has 15 residues. Looked up from germline, CDR1 is MNHEY and CDR2 is SMNVEV (reference sequence).

In its sample, this clonotype was seen a few times. This chain connects TRBV3-1 to TRBJ2-7; TRBD2 matches 12 bases. Losses at the gene ends were 4 bases for V and 4 bases for J; bases not matched to a gene: 5. The CDR3 totals 15 residues. Germline CDR1 reads LGHDT; CDR2 reads YNNKEL (reference sequence). DNA for the CDR3: TGTGCCAGCAGCCGTGGGACTAGCGGGTGGTACGAGCAGTACTTC. Translating gives CASSRGTSGWYEQYF.

In this sample, this clonotype turned up many times. The chain joins TRBV7-9 to TRBJ2-7, with 14 bases that match TRBD2. The CDR3 is 16 amino acids. Germline CDR1 SEHNR, CDR2 FQNEAQ (reference sequence). Unmatched junction bases numbered 8, after V lost 5 bases and J lost 5 bases. CDR3 bases: TGTGCCAGCAGCCCTAGTGGGACTAGCGGGAGCAACGAGCAGTACTTC. Residues: CASSPSGTSGSNEQYF.

This clonotype was seen a handful of times. The chain recombines TRBV11-2 with TRBJ2-1, with 8 bases identical to TRBD1. CDR1 SGHAT and CDR2 FQNNGV come from the germline V gene. The length of the CDR3 is 14 residues. Germline trimming cut 5 bases from V and 6 bases from J; bases unmatched to any gene: 6. CDR3 sequence reads: CASSPWTGTNEQFF. In DNA form, the CDR3 reads TGTGCCAGCAGCCCTTGGACAGGGACCAATGAGCAGTTCTTC.

This clonotype was observed many times. The CDR3 sequence: CAISEQTNTQYF. As DNA, the CDR3 is TGTGCCATCAGTGAGCAGACAAATACGCAGTATTTT. The rearrangement joins TRBV10-3 to TRBJ2-3; D call uncertain. The germline gives CDR1 ENHRY, CDR2 SYGVKD. V lost 2 bases to trimming and J lost 7 bases, with 7 bases between them. The CDR3 is made up of 12 amino acids.